One sample yielded the 12 T cell receptor beta chains listed below, sequenced in a study of shared clonotypes between healthy human individuals. The data were produced by immunoSEQ multiplex PCR, yet TCRdb's version contains in-frame clones alone and is incomplete. The sample records 330,000 or so clones, roughly 80% being singletons. Sequencing was done on a sample of memory CD4+ T cells sorted from blood. Subset given: CD45RA-negative fraction. These receptors all stem from a young man in good health.

The genes are TRBV4-3 and TRBJ2-3, with 9 bases matching TRBD2. The CDR3 runs to 14 residues. The V and J ends lost 4 bases and 3 bases, in that order; junction bases with no gene match: 2. Germline assignment: CDR1 LGHNA and CDR2 YSLEER. CDR3 in amino acids: CASSPAGGTDTQYF. The CDR3 bases are TGCGCCAGCAGCCCAGCGGGAGGTACAGATACGCAGTATTTT.

V and J are TRBV28 and TRBJ1-5; no clear D. Trimming shortened V by 3 bases and J by 2 bases, and 8 bases separated the two germline ends. Germline V gives CDR1 MDHEN, CDR2 SYDVKM. This CDR3 spans 14 amino acids. The DNA for the CDR3 is TGTGCCAGCAGTTTCTACTTGGGCAATCAGCCCCAGCATTTT. Protein sequence: CASSFYLGNQPQHF.

The chain is built from TRBV9 and TRBJ2-7, with 14 nucleotides matching TRBD2. Germline lookup yields CDR1 SGDLS and CDR2 YYNGEE. The CDR3 totals 17 residues. V was clipped by 4 bases and J by 7 bases; unmatched bases: 13. CDR3 bases: TGTGCCAGCAGCTCCCAGCCGGGACTAGCGGGAGCGGGGGAGCAGTACTTC. This translates into CASSSQPGLAGAGEQYF.

This chain uses TRBV6-1 with TRBJ2-7; D is possibly TRBD2 (6 bases). The CDR3 covers 15 residues. Germline-derived CDR1 and CDR2 are MNHNS and SASEGT. The ends were cut back, 5 bases at V and 2 bases at J, with 16 bases in the middle. The CDR3 DNA sequence: TGTGCCAGCAGTTCCTACCTTGGCGGGGCCTACGAGCAGTACTTC. This sequence encodes CASSSYLGGAYEQYF.

The V and J genes are TRBV6-1 and TRBJ1-4; D perhaps matches TRBD1 (6 bases). The CDR3 covers 15 residues. Germline CDR1 and CDR2: MNHNS and SASEGT. Trimming removed 6 bases at V and 8 bases at J, with 19 bases between. The CDR3 sequence is CASRSGGGYVEKLFF. DNA for the CDR3: TGTGCCAGCAGGTCTGGGGGGGGCTACGTCGAAAAACTGTTTTTT.

This clone was seen more than once but under ten times. Other DNA sequences within the sample encode an identical CDR3. The chain has TRBV30 and TRBJ1-2; no reliable D call. This CDR3 has 13 amino acids. V lost 0 bases and J lost 5, with 10 bases in between. The germline V gene has CDR1 GTSNPN and CDR2 SVGIG (reference sequence). The CDR3 nucleotides are TGTGCCTGGAGTGTACTGTCCGGTTATGGCTACACCTTC. Encoded protein: CAWSVLSGYGYTF.

This chain uses TRBV7-3 with TRBJ1-2; 7 bases fit TRBD1. In germline, CDR1 is SGHTA, CDR2 FQGTGA. The J segment lost 5 bases and the V segment lost 5 bases, leaving 2 bases of the junction unmatched. This CDR3 has 12 amino acids. The CDR3 DNA reads TGTGCCAGCAGCCAGACAGGGTATGGCTACACCTTC. Its protein is CASSQTGYGYTF.

The chain employs TRBV4-1 and TRBJ2-2; TRBD2 aligns across 14 bases. This CDR3 spans 20 amino acids. From germline, CDR1 is MGHRA and CDR2 YSYEKL. Unmatched junction bases numbered 9, after V lost 3 bases and J lost 0 bases. For the CDR3, the DNA is TGCGCCAGCAGCCAGCTAGGACTAGCGGGAGGCTCAACGAACACCGGGGAGCTGTTTTTT. Its protein product is CASSQLGLAGGSTNTGELFF.

The chain is built from TRBV2 and TRBJ1-5; maybe TRBD1 (5 bases). Germline V gene sequence: CDR1 SNHLY, CDR2 FYNNEI. V lost 6 bases to trimming and J lost 11 bases, with 14 bases between them. The CDR3 sequence is 12 residues long. CDR3 coding DNA: TGTGCCAGCAGAGCGACAGTTGAAGCCCAGCATTTT. Its protein is CASRATVEAQHF.

The chain carries TRBV2 and TRBJ1-2; 7 nucleotides match TRBD1. With 2 bases clipped from V and 8 bases from J, the junction kept 11 bases outside the gene matches. CDR1 is SNHLY and CDR2 is FYNNEI in the germline V gene. The CDR3 runs 15 residues. The CDR3 DNA follows: TGTGCCAGCAGTGAAATCGGTACAGGGGCTGGCGGCTACACCTTC. It translates to CASSEIGTGAGGYTF.

The chain is built from TRBV18 and TRBJ2-1, with D tentatively TRBD1 (5 bases). Germline V gene data show CDR1 as KGHSH and CDR2 as LQKENI. This CDR3 has 14 amino acids. The V gene lost 3 bases and the J gene lost 1 base, with 7 bases spanning the gap. The CDR3 sequence: CASSPQGSYNEQFF. DNA of the CDR3: TGTGCCAGCTCACCGCAGGGATCCTACAATGAGCAGTTCTTC.

The chain recombines TRBV5-1 with TRBJ2-3, with TRBD2 matching over 10 bases. The CDR3 spans 16 residues. The ends lost 4 bases at V and 4 bases at J; junction bases unmatched: 9. Germline assignment: CDR1 SGHRS and CDR2 YFSETQ. This CDR3 reads CASSLGLAGAADTQYF. The CDR3 DNA reads TGCGCCAGCAGCCTGGGGCTAGCGGGAGCTGCAGATACGCAGTATTTT.